This TCR beta chain was identified in a study of cytomegalovirus exposure and HLA in healthy donors. At the level of the study: The 120 million or so unique TCR beta sequences, from about 179 million T cells, were found by an earlier analysis. Study observations and caveats: Upon later analysis, HLA-associated TCR beta chains proved more clonally expanded than other, equally common chains. Sequencing artifact likely explains a cluster of highly shared sequence variants. In a later analysis, donors in an Asian-associated ancestry cluster reportedly had fewer N-insertions in productive TCRs than the cohort mean.

Germline V gene lookup returns CDR1 LNHDA and CDR2 SQIVND (reference sequence). V was clipped by 8 bases and J by 0 bases, with 14 bases between them. This CDR3 contains 15 residues. Primers included in the PCR were 60 Vbeta and 13 Jbeta primers. Clones were read by immunoSEQ multiplex PCR, and TCRdb kept only the in-frame ones, dropping some. This table holds 200,000 or so clones, 75% to 80% found once. This clone came up once. Antigen: not known. J is TRBJ1-3 and V is TRBV19; weak D call: TRBD1 (6 bases). This clonotype originated in a man aged 18 to 29 in good health and CMV-seronegative. Sequencing was performed on PBMCs. The CDR3 is CASRQVFLSGNTIYF. In DNA form, the CDR3 reads TGTGCCAGTCGACAGGTATTTCTCTCTGGAAACACCATATATTTT. The full variable domain, with the rest looked up from reference TRBV19 and TRBJ1-3, is DGGITQSPKYLFRKEGQNVTLSCEQNLNHDAMYWYRQDPGQGLRLIYYSQIVNDFQKGDIAEGYSVSREKKESFPLTVTSAQKNPTAFYLCASRQVFLSGNTIYFGEGSWLTVV.